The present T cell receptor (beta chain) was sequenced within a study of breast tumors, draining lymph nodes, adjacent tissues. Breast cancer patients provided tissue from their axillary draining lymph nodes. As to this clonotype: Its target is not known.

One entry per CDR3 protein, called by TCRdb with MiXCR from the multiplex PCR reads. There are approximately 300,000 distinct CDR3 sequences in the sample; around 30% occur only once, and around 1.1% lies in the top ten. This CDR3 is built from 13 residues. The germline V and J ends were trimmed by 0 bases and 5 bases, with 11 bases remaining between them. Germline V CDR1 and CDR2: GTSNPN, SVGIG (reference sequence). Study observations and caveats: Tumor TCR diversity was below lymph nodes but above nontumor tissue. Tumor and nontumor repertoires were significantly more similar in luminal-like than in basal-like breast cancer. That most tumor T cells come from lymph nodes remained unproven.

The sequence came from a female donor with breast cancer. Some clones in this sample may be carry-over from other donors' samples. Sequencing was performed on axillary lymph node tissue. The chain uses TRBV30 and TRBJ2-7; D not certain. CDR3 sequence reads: CAWSVRVSDEQYF. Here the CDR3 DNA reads TGTGCCTGGAGTGTACGCGTTTCTGACGAGCAGTACTTC.